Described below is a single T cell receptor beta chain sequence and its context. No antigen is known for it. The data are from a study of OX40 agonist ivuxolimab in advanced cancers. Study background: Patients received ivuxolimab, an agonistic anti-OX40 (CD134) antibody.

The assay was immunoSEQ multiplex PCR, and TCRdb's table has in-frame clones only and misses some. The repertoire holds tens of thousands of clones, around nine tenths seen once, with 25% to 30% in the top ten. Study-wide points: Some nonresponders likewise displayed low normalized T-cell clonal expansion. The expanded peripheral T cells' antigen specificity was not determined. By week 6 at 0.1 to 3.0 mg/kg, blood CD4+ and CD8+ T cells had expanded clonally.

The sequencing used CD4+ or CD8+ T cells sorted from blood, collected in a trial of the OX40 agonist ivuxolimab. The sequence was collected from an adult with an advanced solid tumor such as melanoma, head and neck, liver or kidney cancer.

CDR3 sequence reads: CATNSGETGKEFF. CDR3 bases: TGTGCCACCAACAGTGGGGAGACAGGGAAGGAGTTCTTC. This chain uses TRBV15 with TRBJ2-1; 7 bases align to TRBD1. This CDR3 spans 13 amino acids. Germline-derived CDR1 and CDR2 are LNHNV and YYDKDF (reference sequence). The V and J ends lost 7 bases and 14 bases, in that order; junction bases with no gene match: 14.